Here is one TCR beta chain with its context. Its cognate antigen is unknown. Samples were assayed with immunoSEQ v3.0 at survey level. Only in-frame clones appear in the TCRdb table, and some are missing; sequencing was by immunoSEQ multiplex PCR. The sample holds under 45,000 clones, around 94% seen once. These data originate in a study of long-term antiretroviral therapy in people with HIV. The cryopreserved samples used held roughly 0.85-10 million PBMC prior to extraction of DNA. Study results and limitations: The ART regimens used between about 2004 and 2018 may be less effective than current ones. Viral resistance, ART adherence and therapy changes all lacked available data.

The source is a woman between 45 and 60 years old with HIV. The sample here was unsorted PBMCs, taken 5.1 years after starting antiretroviral therapy.

In DNA, the CDR3 is TGCGCCAGCAGTAAACGGGGGGCCGCCCCCCCCCAAGAGACCCAGTACTTC. Encoded protein: CASSKRGAAPPQETQYF. The chain uses TRBV10-2 and TRBJ2-5, with D tentatively TRBD2 (7 bases). V dropped 5 bases and J dropped 1 base, with 20 bases sitting between them. The germline gives CDR1 WSHSY, CDR2 SAAADI. This CDR3 region has 17 residues.